This T cell receptor beta chain was captured in a study of T cell repertoires in cytomegalovirus infection (dated by TCRdb to about 2019). With regard to the full study: The HLA type of each donor mattered for the analysis, because public TCR beta signatures pointed to carriage of CMV infection along with the matching HLA type. Findings and caveats that apply to the study as a whole: The ex vivo response was dominated by HLA-C-restricted CMV-specific TCR beta clonotypes, which also provided the single most frequent clonotype in two of eight donors. Cumulative frequency of public TCR beta family members discriminated carriers of CMV infection plus the relevant HLA type in this cohort and an independent approximately 400-donor cohort.

Sequenced on an Illumina HiSeq 1500. TCRdb reprocessing: public reads trimmed at Q25 with fastp, clones called with MiXCR, in-frame beta chains kept. Rows merge per CDR3 protein into single entries with the most common DNA and genes. The sample has about 460,000 distinct CDR3 sequences on record, around 10% of them singletons. The leading ten clones occupy approximately 10% of the sample. A distance of 11 bases separates the germline ends of V and J, which lose 5 bases and 1 base respectively. The germline V gene sets CDR1 to SGHTA and CDR2 to FQGTGA. The CDR3 holds 14 amino acids from the cysteine to the phenylalanine. The retained sequence is limited to the CDR3, 42 bases, with the frame set at the first base. In its sample, this clonotype was seen many times. Its recognized antigen is unknown. Per-base quality was not reported, and no clone a single base away is much larger than it.

The TCR sequence derives from a human donor in good health (CMV status not recorded). Some clones in this sample may be carry-over from other donors' samples. Sequencing was carried out using PBMCs. Rearrangement joined TRBV7-3 to TRBJ1-1; a tentative D match to TRBD1 spans 6 bases. The CDR3 sequence is CASSPNRENTEAFF. In nucleotide form, the sequence is TGTGCCAGCAGCCCCAACAGGGAGAACACTGAAGCTTTCTTT.